These T cell receptor beta chains were read from a single sample in a study of T cells in Graves' hyperthyroidism and ophthalmopathy. A single record per CDR3 protein comes from TCRdb applying MiXCR to the multiplex PCR reads. This table has fewer than 110,000 distinct CDR3 sequences, approximately 16% appearing once. Sample: blood. The receptor source for this set is a woman aged 45 to 65 with Graves' hyperthyroidism. CDR3s include the opening cysteine and the closing phenylalanine or tryptophan. Fields, in order: clone size, J gene, V gene, D gene, CDR3 DNA, CDR3 protein. The D gene is left open where the match is weak. Part of the rows lack a size; the others show once, few, many or a class for expanded clones.

clone size: many
J gene: TRBJ1-1
V gene: TRBV11-2
D gene: -
CDR3 DNA: TGTGCCAGCAGCTTAATACGGGAAGGTCCTGAAGCTTTCTTT
CDR3 protein: CASSLIREGPEAFF

clone size: many
J gene: TRBJ2-5
V gene: TRBV19
D gene: -
CDR3 DNA: TGTGCCAGTAGTATAACAGATGGGGAGACCCAGTACTTC
CDR3 protein: CASSITDGETQYF

clone size: many
J gene: TRBJ1-5
V gene: TRBV2
D gene: -
CDR3 DNA: TGTGCCAGCAGTGACGAGGGGCCAGTTCAGCCCCAGCATTTT
CDR3 protein: CASSDEGPVQPQHF

clone size: many
J gene: TRBJ2-5
V gene: TRBV7-9
D gene: TRBD2
CDR3 DNA: TGTGCCAGCAGCTTAGCGAGGACTAGCGGGACGGAGACCCAGTACTTC
CDR3 protein: CASSLARTSGTETQYF

clone size: -
J gene: TRBJ2-7
V gene: TRBV11-2
D gene: -
CDR3 DNA: TGTGCCAGCAGCGTGGCCACCTACGAGCAGTACTTC
CDR3 protein: CASSVATYEQYF

clone size: many
J gene: TRBJ2-4
V gene: TRBV20-1
D gene: TRBD1
CDR3 DNA: TGCAGTGCTAGCGAGGGGGCGCTAGCCAAAAACATTCAGTACTTC
CDR3 protein: CSASEGALAKNIQYF

clone size: many
J gene: TRBJ2-7
V gene: TRBV6-1
D gene: -
CDR3 DNA: TGTGCCAGTTCCCCCCTGCAGCTTGGAGAGCAGTACTTC
CDR3 protein: CASSPLQLGEQYF

clone size: many
J gene: TRBJ1-1
V gene: TRBV12-3/TRBV12-4
D gene: -
CDR3 DNA: TGTGCCAGCAGTTTAGGGGTAGGCACTGCAGCTTTCTTT
CDR3 protein: CASSLGVGTAAFF

clone size: many
J gene: TRBJ2-5
V gene: TRBV7-3
D gene: -
CDR3 DNA: TGTGCCAGCAGCCAAGGAGGCGGCGCACGGGAGACCCAGTACTTC
CDR3 protein: CASSQGGGARETQYF

clone size: -
J gene: TRBJ1-1
V gene: TRBV3-1
D gene: TRBD1
CDR3 DNA: TGTGCCAGCAGCCGAAAGGGACAGGGGTACACTGAAGCTTTCTTT
CDR3 protein: CASSRKGQGYTEAFF

clone size: -
J gene: TRBJ2-1
V gene: TRBV2
D gene: TRBD1
CDR3 DNA: TGTGCCAGCAGTGGGACAGGGAACAATGAGCAGTTCTTC
CDR3 protein: CASSGTGNNEQFF

clone size: many
J gene: TRBJ1-1
V gene: TRBV2
D gene: -
CDR3 DNA: TGTGCCACCCAACAAAGGGCGAACACTGAAGCTTTCTTT
CDR3 protein: CATQQRANTEAFF

clone size: many
J gene: TRBJ2-5
V gene: TRBV11-2
D gene: TRBD1
CDR3 DNA: TGTGCCAGCAGCTTATTCATCGGGACAGGAGAGACCCAGTACTTC
CDR3 protein: CASSLFIGTGETQYF

clone size: -
J gene: TRBJ1-6
V gene: TRBV6-2/TRBV6-3
D gene: -
CDR3 DNA: TGTGCCAGCAGCAACCAAGTCAGGTTGACTTCACCCCTCCACTTT
CDR3 protein: CASSNQVRLTSPLHF

clone size: many
J gene: TRBJ2-5
V gene: TRBV5-1
D gene: -
CDR3 DNA: TGCGCCAGCAGCTTGGCGGGGGTAGGGGAGACCCAGTACTTC
CDR3 protein: CASSLAGVGETQYF

clone size: many
J gene: TRBJ2-1
V gene: TRBV28
D gene: -
CDR3 DNA: TGTGCCAGCAGTAGCGTCGGCTACAATGAGCAGTTCTTC
CDR3 protein: CASSSVGYNEQFF

clone size: many
J gene: TRBJ2-1
V gene: TRBV5-6
D gene: TRBD1
CDR3 DNA: TGTGCCAGCACCCTTCCGGGGACAGATGACAATGAGCAGTTCTTC
CDR3 protein: CASTLPGTDDNEQFF

clone size: many
J gene: TRBJ2-7
V gene: TRBV9
D gene: TRBD2
CDR3 DNA: TGTGCCAGCAGCCCTCTTGGGGGGGGGAATTACGAGCAGTACTTC
CDR3 protein: CASSPLGGGNYEQYF

clone size: many
J gene: TRBJ2-1
V gene: TRBV2
D gene: -
CDR3 DNA: TGTGCCAGCAGTTCCTCTACTAGGTACAATGAGCAGTTCTTC
CDR3 protein: CASSSSTRYNEQFF

clone size: -
J gene: TRBJ2-2
V gene: TRBV6-1
D gene: TRBD2
CDR3 DNA: TGTGCCAGCAGTAGACTAGCGGGAGTGTTCGCCGGGGAGCTGTTTTTT
CDR3 protein: CASSRLAGVFAGELFF

clone size: many
J gene: TRBJ2-1
V gene: TRBV24-1
D gene: TRBD2
CDR3 DNA: TGTGCCACCAGTGATTTTAAGGGACTAGGTCACAATGAGCAGTTCTTC
CDR3 protein: CATSDFKGLGHNEQFF

clone size: many
J gene: TRBJ1-1
V gene: TRBV6-1
D gene: -
CDR3 DNA: TGTGCCAGCAGCCTCGGCAGAAGTGGGACTGAAGCTTTCTTT
CDR3 protein: CASSLGRSGTEAFF

clone size: many
J gene: TRBJ2-2
V gene: TRBV20-1
D gene: TRBD1
CDR3 DNA: TGCAGTGCTAGAGATCCGAGGGGGCGCGGGACCGGGGAGCTGTTTTTT
CDR3 protein: CSARDPRGRGTGELFF

clone size: many
J gene: TRBJ2-2
V gene: TRBV12-3/TRBV12-4
D gene: TRBD1
CDR3 DNA: TGTGCCAGCAGTTTGCGGACAGGGAACACCGGGGAGCTGTTTTTT
CDR3 protein: CASSLRTGNTGELFF

clone size: many
J gene: TRBJ2-4
V gene: TRBV7-2
D gene: TRBD1
CDR3 DNA: TGTGCCAGCAGCCTCGGGCCGTCTCCAGGACAGGGGAATATTCAGTACTTC
CDR3 protein: CASSLGPSPGQGNIQYF

clone size: -
J gene: TRBJ1-2
V gene: TRBV7-2
D gene: -
CDR3 DNA: TGTGCCAGCAGCTTAGGAAGTGGGTGGGGAGGCTACACCTTC
CDR3 protein: CASSLGSGWGGYTF

clone size: many
J gene: TRBJ2-3
V gene: TRBV30
D gene: -
CDR3 DNA: TGTGCCTGGAGTGGGGGACGGAGGGGCAGCACAGATACGCAGTATTTT
CDR3 protein: CAWSGGRRGSTDTQYF

clone size: -
J gene: TRBJ2-3
V gene: TRBV5-4
D gene: -
CDR3 DNA: TGTGCCAGCAGCTTGTATGGGAGTGCCGGAGATACGCAGTATTTT
CDR3 protein: CASSLYGSAGDTQYF

clone size: many
J gene: TRBJ2-2
V gene: TRBV12-3/TRBV12-4
D gene: -
CDR3 DNA: TGTGCCAGCAGCTCTGACAGGTCACGGAGTTACACCGGGGAGCTGTTTTTT
CDR3 protein: CASSSDRSRSYTGELFF

clone size: many
J gene: TRBJ2-1
V gene: TRBV20-1
D gene: -
CDR3 DNA: TGCAGTGCTAGAGCCGACCGAGATTACAATGAGCAGTTCTTC
CDR3 protein: CSARADRDYNEQFF

clone size: many
J gene: TRBJ1-1
V gene: TRBV6-2/TRBV6-3
D gene: -
CDR3 DNA: TGTGCATCGAGAGAAAACACTGAAGCTTTCTTT
CDR3 protein: CASRENTEAFF

clone size: many
J gene: TRBJ1-4
V gene: TRBV5-6
D gene: -
CDR3 DNA: TGTGCCAGCAGCGCAGGACCCATGGCCCATGAAAAACTGTTTTTT
CDR3 protein: CASSAGPMAHEKLFF

clone size: few
J gene: TRBJ2-1
V gene: TRBV20-1
D gene: -
CDR3 DNA: TGCAGTGCTGAGGGACTCCGAGGAAATGAGCAGTTCTTC
CDR3 protein: CSAEGLRGNEQFF

clone size: many
J gene: TRBJ1-2
V gene: TRBV6-5
D gene: -
CDR3 DNA: TGTGCCAGCAGTTACGCAGACAGTAACTATGGCTACACCTTC
CDR3 protein: CASSYADSNYGYTF

clone size: -
J gene: TRBJ1-2
V gene: TRBV7-9
D gene: -
CDR3 DNA: TGTGCCAGCAGCGCCGGGGGGGGCTGGTATGGCTACACCTTC
CDR3 protein: CASSAGGGWYGYTF

clone size: -
J gene: TRBJ2-1
V gene: TRBV18
D gene: TRBD1
CDR3 DNA: TGTGCCAGCTCATTCAGACAGGGGCGGTACAATGAGCAGTTCTTC
CDR3 protein: CASSFRQGRYNEQFF

clone size: -
J gene: TRBJ1-1
V gene: TRBV20-1
D gene: TRBD1
CDR3 DNA: TGCAGTGCTACACAGGGGGCCGTTGACACTGAAGCTTTCTTT
CDR3 protein: CSATQGAVDTEAFF

clone size: many
J gene: TRBJ2-1
V gene: TRBV11-2
D gene: -
CDR3 DNA: TGTGCCAGCAGCTTAACTAGGTGGGAAGGGCAGTTCTTC
CDR3 protein: CASSLTRWEGQFF

clone size: many
J gene: TRBJ1-5
V gene: TRBV7-2
D gene: -
CDR3 DNA: TGTGCCAGCAGCTTGGGACGGAATCATCAGCCCCAGCATTTT
CDR3 protein: CASSLGRNHQPQHF

clone size: many
J gene: TRBJ1-5
V gene: TRBV19
D gene: TRBD1
CDR3 DNA: TGTGCCAGTAGTCCCACGACAGGGGGTTTTCAGCCCCAGCATTTT
CDR3 protein: CASSPTTGGFQPQHF

clone size: many
J gene: TRBJ1-1
V gene: TRBV28
D gene: -
CDR3 DNA: TGTGCCAGCAGTTTAGGGGGGGGGTGGTTCGAAGCTTTCTTT
CDR3 protein: CASSLGGGWFEAFF

clone size: once
J gene: TRBJ2-3
V gene: TRBV20-1
D gene: TRBD2
CDR3 DNA: TGCAGTGCTAGCGCGGCGGGAGGGAGCACAGATACGCAGTATTTT
CDR3 protein: CSASAAGGSTDTQYF

clone size: -
J gene: TRBJ2-7
V gene: TRBV14
D gene: -
CDR3 DNA: TGTGCCAGCAGCCACCGCACGGGGGCTTTGCCTTCTTACGAGCAGTACTTC
CDR3 protein: CASSHRTGALPSYEQYF

clone size: many
J gene: TRBJ2-1
V gene: TRBV20-1
D gene: -
CDR3 DNA: TGCAGTGCTCCCCCCCCTAGCCCCTACAATGAGCAGTTCTTC
CDR3 protein: CSAPPPSPYNEQFF

clone size: many
J gene: TRBJ2-2
V gene: TRBV28
D gene: -
CDR3 DNA: TGTGCCAGCAGTTTAACTTCTGGGTTCGTAGGGGAGCTGTTTTTT
CDR3 protein: CASSLTSGFVGELFF

clone size: many
J gene: TRBJ2-1
V gene: TRBV12-3/TRBV12-4
D gene: TRBD2
CDR3 DNA: TGTGCCAGCAGGGAAGAGTTAGCGGGAGCTAAAGATGAGCAGTTCTTC
CDR3 protein: CASREELAGAKDEQFF

clone size: many
J gene: TRBJ2-7
V gene: TRBV2
D gene: -
CDR3 DNA: TGTGCCAGCAGCCCGGAGCAGGGAGTTTACGAGCAGTACTTC
CDR3 protein: CASSPEQGVYEQYF

clone size: many
J gene: TRBJ1-3
V gene: TRBV29-1
D gene: -
CDR3 DNA: TGCAGCGCCGTAGTAGGCTCTGGAAACACCATATATTTT
CDR3 protein: CSAVVGSGNTIYF

clone size: many
J gene: TRBJ2-1
V gene: TRBV24-1
D gene: TRBD1
CDR3 DNA: TGTGCCACCAGTGATTCCGGGTGGGGACAGGGGGCTGATGAGCAGTTCTTC
CDR3 protein: CATSDSGWGQGADEQFF

clone size: many
J gene: TRBJ2-5
V gene: TRBV18
D gene: TRBD2
CDR3 DNA: TGTGCCAGCTCACCTAACAGTTTGACTAGCGGGAGCGGTGAGACCCAGTACTTC
CDR3 protein: CASSPNSLTSGSGETQYF

clone size: few
J gene: TRBJ2-1
V gene: TRBV13
D gene: TRBD1
CDR3 DNA: TGTGCCAGCTTTCGCGGTACAGGGGGCATTTACAATGAGCAGTTCTTC
CDR3 protein: CASFRGTGGIYNEQFF

clone size: many
J gene: TRBJ1-2
V gene: TRBV7-9
D gene: -
CDR3 DNA: TGTGCCAGCAGCTTAAGTGGGTCTGGTGGCTACACCTTC
CDR3 protein: CASSLSGSGGYTF

clone size: many
J gene: TRBJ2-3
V gene: TRBV7-9
D gene: TRBD2
CDR3 DNA: TGTGCCAGCAGCCCCCAGGGAGGGAGGACAGATACGCAGTATTTT
CDR3 protein: CASSPQGGRTDTQYF

clone size: many
J gene: TRBJ1-4
V gene: TRBV2
D gene: -
CDR3 DNA: TGTGCCAGCACGCAGGGGACCGAAAAACTGTTTTTT
CDR3 protein: CASTQGTEKLFF

clone size: many
J gene: TRBJ2-4
V gene: TRBV11-2
D gene: -
CDR3 DNA: TGTGCCAGCAGCTTAGGACTACCCAAAAACATTCAGTACTTC
CDR3 protein: CASSLGLPKNIQYF

clone size: -
J gene: TRBJ2-1
V gene: TRBV27
D gene: TRBD1
CDR3 DNA: TGTGCCAGCAGAAGACAGGGGGATAAAAGCGGGAATGAGCAGTTCTTC
CDR3 protein: CASRRQGDKSGNEQFF